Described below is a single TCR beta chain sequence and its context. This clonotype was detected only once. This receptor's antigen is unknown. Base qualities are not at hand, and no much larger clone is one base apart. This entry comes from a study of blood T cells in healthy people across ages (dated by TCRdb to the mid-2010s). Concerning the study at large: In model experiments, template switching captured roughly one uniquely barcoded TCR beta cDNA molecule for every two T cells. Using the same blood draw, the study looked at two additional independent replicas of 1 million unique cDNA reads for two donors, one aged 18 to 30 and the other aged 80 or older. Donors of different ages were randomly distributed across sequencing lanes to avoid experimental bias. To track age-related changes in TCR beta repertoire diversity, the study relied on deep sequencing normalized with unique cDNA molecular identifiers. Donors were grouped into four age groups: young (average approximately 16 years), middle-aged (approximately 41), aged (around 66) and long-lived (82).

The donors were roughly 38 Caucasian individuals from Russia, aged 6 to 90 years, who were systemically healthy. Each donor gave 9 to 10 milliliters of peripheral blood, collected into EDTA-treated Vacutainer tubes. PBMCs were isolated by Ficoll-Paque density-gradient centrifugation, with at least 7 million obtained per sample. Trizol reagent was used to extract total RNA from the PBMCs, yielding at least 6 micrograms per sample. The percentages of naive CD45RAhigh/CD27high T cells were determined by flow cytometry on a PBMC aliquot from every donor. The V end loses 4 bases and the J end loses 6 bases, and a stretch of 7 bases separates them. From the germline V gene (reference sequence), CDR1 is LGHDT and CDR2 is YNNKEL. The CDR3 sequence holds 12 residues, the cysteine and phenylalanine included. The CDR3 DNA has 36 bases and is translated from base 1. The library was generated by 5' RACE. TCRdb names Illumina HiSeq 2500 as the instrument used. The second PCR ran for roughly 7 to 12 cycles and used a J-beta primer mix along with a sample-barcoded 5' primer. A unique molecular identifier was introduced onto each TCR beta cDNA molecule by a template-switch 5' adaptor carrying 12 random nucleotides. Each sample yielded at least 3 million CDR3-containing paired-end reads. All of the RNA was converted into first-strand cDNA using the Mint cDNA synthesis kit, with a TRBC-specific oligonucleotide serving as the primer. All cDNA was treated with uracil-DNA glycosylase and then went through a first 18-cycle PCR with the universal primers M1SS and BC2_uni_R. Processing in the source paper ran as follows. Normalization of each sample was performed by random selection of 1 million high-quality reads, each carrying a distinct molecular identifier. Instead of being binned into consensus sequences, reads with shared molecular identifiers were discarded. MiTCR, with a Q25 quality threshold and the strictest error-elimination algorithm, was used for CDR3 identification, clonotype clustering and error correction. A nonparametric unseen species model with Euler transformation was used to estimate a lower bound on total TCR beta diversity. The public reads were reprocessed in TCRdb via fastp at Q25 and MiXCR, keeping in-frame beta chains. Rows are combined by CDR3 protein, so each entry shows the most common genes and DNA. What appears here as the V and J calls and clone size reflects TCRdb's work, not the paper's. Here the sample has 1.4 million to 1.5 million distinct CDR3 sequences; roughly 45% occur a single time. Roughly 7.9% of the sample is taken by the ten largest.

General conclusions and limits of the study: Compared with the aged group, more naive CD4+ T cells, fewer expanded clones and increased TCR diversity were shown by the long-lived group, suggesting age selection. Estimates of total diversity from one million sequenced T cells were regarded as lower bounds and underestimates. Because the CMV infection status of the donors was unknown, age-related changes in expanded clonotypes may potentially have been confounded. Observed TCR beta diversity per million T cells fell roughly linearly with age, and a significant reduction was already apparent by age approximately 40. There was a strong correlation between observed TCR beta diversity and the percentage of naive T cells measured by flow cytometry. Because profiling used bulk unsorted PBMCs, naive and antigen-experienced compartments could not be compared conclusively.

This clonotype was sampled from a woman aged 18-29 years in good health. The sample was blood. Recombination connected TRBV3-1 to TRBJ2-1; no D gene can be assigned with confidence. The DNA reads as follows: TGTGCCAGCAGCCGAGCTAGCAATGAGCAGTTCTTC. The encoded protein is CASSRASNEQFF.